This T cell receptor (beta chain) was identified in a study of shared clonotypes between healthy human individuals (dated by TCRdb to the early 2020s). Broadly, across the study: The cohort comprised a couple of women and a few men aged 18 to 49 years. For each donor, three plates each were used for CD4 naive and CD4 memory, two plates were used for CD8 naive, and one plate was used for CD8 memory. To estimate repertoire size and how much clonotypes are shared between individuals, the study performed deep sequencing of blood TCR repertoires from a handful of healthy adults. Different laboratories and diverse techniques were used to prepare libraries and sequence TCR repertoires, to increase sequencing depth and limit assay-specific biases. Each donor's leukapheresis produced roughly between roughly 0.85 and 9.5 billion PBMCs.

The donors were healthy, HIV-negative adults with no recently reported acute infections or vaccinations. All donors were Caucasian adults living in Nashville, Tennessee, USA. CD4+ T cells were enriched through magnetic negative selection, after which naive cells were positively selected on CD45RA and the remaining negative fraction served as the memory subset. Blood was obtained by leukapheresis, after which PBMCs were separated by Ficoll-Histopaque density gradient centrifugation and cryopreserved in liquid nitrogen vapor phase. Purity and quantity of every magnetically sorted T cell population were checked by analytical flow cytometry. Genomic DNA was isolated from each sorted fraction and quantified by UV absorbance on a Nanodrop 2000c. TCR CDR3 regions were amplified from genomic DNA by multiplex PCR using the deep immunoSEQ assay. For each cell subset, the extracted genomic DNA was distributed evenly across all wells of several immunoSEQ 96-well plates, and each plate served as one replicate. For sorted subsets, around 200 ng genomic DNA, equal to tens of thousands of T cell genomes, was loaded into each replicate PCR. The purified libraries were quantified using a Qubit 3.0 fluorometer, sized with a Bioanalyzer 2100, and then quantified again using the KAPA Library Quantification kit. Every immunoSEQ 96-well plate was sequenced on a separate single-read 150-cycle Illumina NextSeq 550 flow cell. The paper's processing steps were these. Because the immunoSEQ output included only junctional sequences and no quality scores, the filtering could not be the same as the filtering used for full-length reads. To assign V/J genes and CDR3, sequences were annotated using PyIR, a Python wrapper for IgBLAST v1.9, with IMGT germline references. Any read was removed if the V/J assignment was weak (E-value above 1e-6), the CDR3 was missing, or the read contained stop codons, out-of-frame junctions, or ambiguous translated residues. A V3J clonotype was defined by an identical inferred V gene, J gene, and CDR3 amino acid sequence. To compute the percentage overlap between repertoires, the number of shared unique clonotypes was divided by the size of the smaller repertoire. Three approaches were used to assess repertoire richness: RTK rarefaction, the Chao1 estimator, and Recon v2.1 estimates of unobserved clonotypes. For all TCRbeta clonotypes obtained by the gDNA method from a handful of donors, generation probabilities were computed with OLGA. Drawn from immuneACCESS, this table holds only the in-frame rearrangements with V and J called that TCRdb kept. Clones are partly lost; checked studies trace under half to an unresolved V gene and leave the rest unexplained. That table supplies the V and J calls and clone size; D and trimming were determined from the DNA. The sample yields millions of clones; around 95% were counted once. The ten largest clonotypes hold 0.13% of the sample.

Concerning this clone: It has no known antigen specificity. Base quality data are lacking; no much larger clone is found one base away.

V is cut by 7 bases and J by 1 base, and the space between the germline ends is 16 bases. The CDR3 sequence holds 16 residues, the cysteine and phenylalanine included. This entry keeps only the CDR3 DNA: 48 bases, framed from base 1. CDR1 and CDR2 are drawn from the germline V gene: SGHVS, FNYEAQ. Results the study describes overall, beyond this receptor: Sampling was restricted to blood, and TCR repertoires in tissue are likely to differ from TCR repertoires in blood. Clonotypes shared by all four sorted-subset donors showed higher generation probabilities than non-shared clonotypes. Estimated clonotype richness was generally larger for naive than for memory subsets. The small number of donors limited the genetic and exposure-history diversity represented. Pairwise subsampling indicated that sequencing depth was expected to affect the degree of clonotype sharing among donors. Even with the large sequencing depth, rarefaction of the sorted-subset datasets indicated that sequencing was incomplete. Sharing across several donors was observed for roughly 5% of naive CD4, 3% to 4% of naive CD8, about 2.3% of memory CD4, and roughly 0.4% of memory CD8 clonotypes.

The TCR comes from a man between 18 and 35 years old in good health. The specimen was naive CD4+ T cells sorted from blood. The sample's cell subset or site, from its label and the paper: CD45RA+ positively selected. Recombination connected TRBV7-6 to TRBJ2-2, with TRBD2 perhaps the D gene, on 5 matching bases. The DNA sequence is as follows: TGTGCCAGCACCATTTCCGGAGGTGGGAACACCGGGGAGCTGTTTTTT. Translated, this is CASTISGGGNTGELFF. Reference TRBV7-6 and TRBJ2-2 genes cover what lies past the CDR3, so the full variable domain is GAGVSQSPRYKVTKRGQDVALRCDPISGHVSLYWYRQALGQGPEFLTYFNYEAQQDKSGLPNDRFSAERPEGSISTLTIQRTEQRDSAMYRCASTISGGGNTGELFFGEGSRLTVL.